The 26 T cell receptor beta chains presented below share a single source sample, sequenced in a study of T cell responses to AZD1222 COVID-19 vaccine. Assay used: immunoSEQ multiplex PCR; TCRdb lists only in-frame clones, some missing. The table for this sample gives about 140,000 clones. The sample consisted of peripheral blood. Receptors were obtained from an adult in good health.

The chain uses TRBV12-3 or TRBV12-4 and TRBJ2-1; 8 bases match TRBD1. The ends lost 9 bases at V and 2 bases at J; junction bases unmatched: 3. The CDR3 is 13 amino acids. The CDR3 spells CASHRGTYNEQFF. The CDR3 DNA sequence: TGTGCCAGTCACAGGGGGACCTACAATGAGCAGTTCTTC.

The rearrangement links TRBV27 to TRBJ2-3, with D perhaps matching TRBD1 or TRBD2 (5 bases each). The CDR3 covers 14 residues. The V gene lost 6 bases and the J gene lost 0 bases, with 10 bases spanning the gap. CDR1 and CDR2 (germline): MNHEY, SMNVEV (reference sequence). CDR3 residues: CASSSRDSTDTQYF. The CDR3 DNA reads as TGTGCCAGCAGCAGCCGGGACAGCACAGATACGCAGTATTTT.

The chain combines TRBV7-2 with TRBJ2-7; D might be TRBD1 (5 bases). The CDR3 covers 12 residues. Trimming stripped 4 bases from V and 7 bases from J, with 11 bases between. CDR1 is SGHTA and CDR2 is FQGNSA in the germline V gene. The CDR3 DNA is TGTGCCAGCAGCTCAGGGCTGGGGGAGCAGTACTTC. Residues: CASSSGLGEQYF.

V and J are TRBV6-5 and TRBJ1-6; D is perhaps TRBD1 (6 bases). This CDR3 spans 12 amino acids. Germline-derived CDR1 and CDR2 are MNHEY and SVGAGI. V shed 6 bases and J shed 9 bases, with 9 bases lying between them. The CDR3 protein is CASRQGRSPLHF. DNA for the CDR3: TGTGCCAGCAGGCAGGGGCGTTCACCCCTCCACTTT.

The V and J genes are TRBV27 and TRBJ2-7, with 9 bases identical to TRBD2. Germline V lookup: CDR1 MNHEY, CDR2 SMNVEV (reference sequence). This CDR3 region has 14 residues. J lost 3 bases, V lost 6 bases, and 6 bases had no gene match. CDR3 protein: CASRVAGALYEQYF. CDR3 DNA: TGTGCCAGCAGGGTAGCGGGGGCGCTCTACGAGCAGTACTTC.

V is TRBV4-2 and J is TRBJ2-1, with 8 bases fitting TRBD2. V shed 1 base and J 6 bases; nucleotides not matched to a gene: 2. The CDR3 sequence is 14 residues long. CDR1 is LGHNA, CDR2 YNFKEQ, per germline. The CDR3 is CASSQVGGANEQFF. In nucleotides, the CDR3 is TGTGCCAGCAGCCAAGTCGGGGGGGCCAATGAGCAGTTCTTC.

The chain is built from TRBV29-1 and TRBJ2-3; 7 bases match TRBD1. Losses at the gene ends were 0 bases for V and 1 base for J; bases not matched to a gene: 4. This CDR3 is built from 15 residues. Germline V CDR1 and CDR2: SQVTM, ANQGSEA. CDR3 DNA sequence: TGCAGCGTTGAAGAACCCGGACAGGGCACAGATACGCAGTATTTT. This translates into CSVEEPGQGTDTQYF.

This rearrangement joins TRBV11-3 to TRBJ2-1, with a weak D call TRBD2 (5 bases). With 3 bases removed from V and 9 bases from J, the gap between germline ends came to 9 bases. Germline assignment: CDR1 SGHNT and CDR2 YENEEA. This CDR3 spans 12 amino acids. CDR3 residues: CASSFNEGEQFF. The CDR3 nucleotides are TGTGCCAGCAGCTTTAACGAGGGTGAGCAGTTCTTC.

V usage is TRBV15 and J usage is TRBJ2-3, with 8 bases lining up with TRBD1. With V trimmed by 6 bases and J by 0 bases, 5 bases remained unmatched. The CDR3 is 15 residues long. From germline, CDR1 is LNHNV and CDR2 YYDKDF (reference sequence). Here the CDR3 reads CATSRDRRSTDTQYF. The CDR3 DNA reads TGTGCCACCAGTCGGGACAGGCGGAGCACAGATACGCAGTATTTT. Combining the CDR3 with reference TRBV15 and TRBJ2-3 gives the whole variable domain DAMVIQNPRYQVTQFGKPVTLSCSQTLNHNVMYWYQQKSSQAPKLLFHYYDKDFNNEADTPDNFQSRRPNTSFCFLDIRSPGLGDTAMYLCATSRDRRSTDTQYFGPGTRLTVL.

The chain's CDR3 is CASSALAGNTGELFF. The CDR3 DNA reads TGTGCCAGCAGCGCCCTGGCAGGGAACACCGGGGAGCTGTTTTTT. The chain carries TRBV7-3 and TRBJ2-2; no clear D. Germline lookup yields CDR1 SGHTA and CDR2 FQGTGA. V lost 5 bases and J 1 base, leaving 11 bases between the germline ends. The CDR3 sequence is 15 residues long.

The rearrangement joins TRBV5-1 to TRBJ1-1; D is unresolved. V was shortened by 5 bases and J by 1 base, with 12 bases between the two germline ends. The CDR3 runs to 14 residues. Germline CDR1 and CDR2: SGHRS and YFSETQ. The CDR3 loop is CASRRFGENTEAFF. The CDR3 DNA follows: TGCGCCAGCAGACGGTTCGGGGAGAACACTGAAGCTTTCTTT. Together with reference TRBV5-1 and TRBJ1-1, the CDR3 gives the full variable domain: KAGVTQTPRYLIKTRGQQVTLSCSPISGHRSVSWYQQTPGQGLQFLFEYFSETQRNKGNFPGRFSGRQFSNSRSEMNVSTLELGDSALYLCASRRFGENTEAFFGQGTRLTVV.

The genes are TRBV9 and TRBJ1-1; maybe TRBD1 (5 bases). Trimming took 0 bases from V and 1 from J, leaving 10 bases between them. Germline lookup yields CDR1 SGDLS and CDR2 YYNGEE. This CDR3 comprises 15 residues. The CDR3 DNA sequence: TGTGCCAGCAGCGTAGTGGGGGGGACGAACACTGAAGCTTTCTTT. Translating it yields CASSVVGGTNTEAFF.

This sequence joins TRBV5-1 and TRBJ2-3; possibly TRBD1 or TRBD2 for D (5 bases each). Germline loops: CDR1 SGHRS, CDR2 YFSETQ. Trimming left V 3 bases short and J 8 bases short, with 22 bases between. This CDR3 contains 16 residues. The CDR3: CASSSSGSLGTGTQYF. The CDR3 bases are TGCGCCAGCAGCTCCTCAGGGTCATTGGGGACGGGTACGCAGTATTTT.

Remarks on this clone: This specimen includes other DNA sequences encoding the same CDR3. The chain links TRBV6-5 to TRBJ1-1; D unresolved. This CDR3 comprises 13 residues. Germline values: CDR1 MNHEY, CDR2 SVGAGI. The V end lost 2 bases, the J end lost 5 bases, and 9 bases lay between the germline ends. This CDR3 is CASSYGGGTEAFF. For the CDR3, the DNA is TGTGCCAGCAGTTACGGTGGAGGGACTGAAGCTTTCTTT.

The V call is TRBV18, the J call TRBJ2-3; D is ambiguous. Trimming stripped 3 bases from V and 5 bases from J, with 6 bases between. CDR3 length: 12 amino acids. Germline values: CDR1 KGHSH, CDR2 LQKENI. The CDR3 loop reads CASSPTGDTQYF. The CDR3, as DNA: TGTGCCAGCTCACCGACGGGAGATACGCAGTATTTT.

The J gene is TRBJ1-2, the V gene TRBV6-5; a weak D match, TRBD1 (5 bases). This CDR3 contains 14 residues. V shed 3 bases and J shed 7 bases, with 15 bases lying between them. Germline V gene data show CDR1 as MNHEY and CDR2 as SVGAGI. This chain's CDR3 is CASSYGRGPGGYTF. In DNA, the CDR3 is TGTGCCAGCAGTTATGGGAGGGGCCCGGGTGGCTACACCTTC.

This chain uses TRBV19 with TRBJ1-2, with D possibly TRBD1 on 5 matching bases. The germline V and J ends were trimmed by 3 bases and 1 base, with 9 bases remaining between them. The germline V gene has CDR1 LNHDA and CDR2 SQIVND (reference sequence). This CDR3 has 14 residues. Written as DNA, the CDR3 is TGTGCCAGTAGTATCAACAGGAATAACTATGGCTACACCTTC. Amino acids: CASSINRNNYGYTF. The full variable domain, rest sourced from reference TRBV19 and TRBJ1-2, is DGGITQSPKYLFRKEGQNVTLSCEQNLNHDAMYWYRQDPGQGLRLIYYSQIVNDFQKGDIAEGYSVSREKKESFPLTVTSAQKNPTAFYLCASSINRNNYGYTFGSGTRLTVV.

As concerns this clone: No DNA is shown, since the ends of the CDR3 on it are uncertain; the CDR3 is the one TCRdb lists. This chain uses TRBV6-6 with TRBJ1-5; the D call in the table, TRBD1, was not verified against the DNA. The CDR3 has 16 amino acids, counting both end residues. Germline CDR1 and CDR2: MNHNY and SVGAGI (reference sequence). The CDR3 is CASSSSAGASNQPQHF.

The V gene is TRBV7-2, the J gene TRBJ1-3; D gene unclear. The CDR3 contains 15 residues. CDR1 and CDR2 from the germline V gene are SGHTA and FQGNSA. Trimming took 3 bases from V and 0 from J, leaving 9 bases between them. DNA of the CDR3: TGTGCCAGCAGCTTCTGGGCAAGCTCTGGAAACACCATATATTTT. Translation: CASSFWASSGNTIYF.

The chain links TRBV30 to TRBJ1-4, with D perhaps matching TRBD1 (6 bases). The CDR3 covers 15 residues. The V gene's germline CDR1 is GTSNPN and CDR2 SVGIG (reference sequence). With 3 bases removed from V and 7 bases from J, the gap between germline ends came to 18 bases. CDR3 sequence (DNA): TGTGCCTGGAGCTCTAACAGGGTTGCAAGTGAAAAACTGTTTTTT. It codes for CAWSSNRVASEKLFF.

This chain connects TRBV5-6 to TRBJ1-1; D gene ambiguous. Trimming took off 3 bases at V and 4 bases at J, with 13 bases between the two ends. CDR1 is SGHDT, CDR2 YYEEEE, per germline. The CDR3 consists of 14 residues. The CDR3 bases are TGTGCCAGCAGCTCCTCCGGGAAGGCCACTGAAGCTTTCTTT. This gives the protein CASSSSGKATEAFF.

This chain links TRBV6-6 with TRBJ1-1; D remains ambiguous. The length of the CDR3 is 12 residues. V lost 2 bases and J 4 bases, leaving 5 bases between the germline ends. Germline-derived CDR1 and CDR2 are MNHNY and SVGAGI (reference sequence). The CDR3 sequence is CASSYGSTEAFF. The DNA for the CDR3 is TGTGCCAGCAGTTACGGTTCCACTGAAGCTTTCTTT.

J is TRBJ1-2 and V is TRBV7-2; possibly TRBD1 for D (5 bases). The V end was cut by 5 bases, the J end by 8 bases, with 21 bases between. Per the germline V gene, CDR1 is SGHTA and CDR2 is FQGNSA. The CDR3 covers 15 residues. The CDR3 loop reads CASSIGSQGSLGYTF. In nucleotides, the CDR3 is TGTGCCAGCAGCATCGGGAGTCAGGGAAGTTTAGGCTACACCTTC.

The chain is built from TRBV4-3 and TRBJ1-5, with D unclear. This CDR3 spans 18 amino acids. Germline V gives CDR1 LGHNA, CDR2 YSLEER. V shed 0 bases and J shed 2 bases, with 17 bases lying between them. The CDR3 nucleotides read TGCGCCAGCAGCCAAGAGCCCCTGACACCAATGGGCAATCAGCCCCAGCATTTT. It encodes CASSQEPLTPMGNQPQHF.

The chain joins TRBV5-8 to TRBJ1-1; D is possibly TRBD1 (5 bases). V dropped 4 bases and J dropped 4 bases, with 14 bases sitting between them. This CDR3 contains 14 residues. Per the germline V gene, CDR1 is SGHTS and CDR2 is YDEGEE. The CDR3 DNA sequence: TGTGCCAGCAGCATGGGGCCCGGAGTCACTGAAGCTTTCTTT. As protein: CASSMGPGVTEAFF.

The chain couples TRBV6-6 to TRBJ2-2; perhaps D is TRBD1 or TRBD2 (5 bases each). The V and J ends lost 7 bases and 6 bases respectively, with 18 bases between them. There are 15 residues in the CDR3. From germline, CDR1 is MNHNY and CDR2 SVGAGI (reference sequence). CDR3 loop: CASTPGPLTAGELFF. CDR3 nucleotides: TGTGCCAGCACTCCGGGACCCCTTACGGCCGGGGAGCTGTTTTTT.